What follows describes a single T cell receptor beta chain. Its antigen is not known. These data belong to a study of T cells in Graves' hyperthyroidism and ophthalmopathy. Study-wide results and limits: In the blood, most expanded thyroid clonotypes above 0.001 appeared as well. In validation, the model predicted ophthalmopathy. These predictions came a median around 5.9 months before onset.

Germline CDR1 SGHKS, CDR2 YYEKEE (reference sequence). The V gene lost 4 bases and the J gene lost 8 bases, with 18 bases spanning the gap. The CDR3 contains 15 residues. The CDR3 regions of TCR beta were amplified from RNA transcripts. HTBI primers were the set used in a first-round RT-PCR of the TCR CDR3. TCRdb called the multiplex PCR reads again in MiXCR, with one record for every CDR3 protein. The sample lists 650,000 to 850,000 distinct CDR3 sequences; around a sixth were seen once. The chain combines TRBV5-5 with TRBJ1-4; D is possibly TRBD1 (5 bases). Sequenced sample: blood. The source of this sequence is a woman aged 50 to 60 with Graves' hyperthyroidism that later progressed to Graves' ophthalmopathy. Written as DNA, the CDR3 is TGTGCCAGCAGCCTTCAAGCTTTAGAGGGGGAAAAACTGTTTTTT. It is translated as CASSLQALEGEKLFF.